This record concerns one TCR beta chain sequence. Its target is unknown. This CDR3 region has 15 residues. Trimming pared 4 bases from V and 1 base from J, leaving 11 bases between. Germline V gene sequence: CDR1 SGHRS, CDR2 YFSETQ. This entry comes from a study of CD8 T cells in ankylosing spondylitis. Study-wide points: Matched ankylosing spondylitis synovial fluid reportedly contained a significantly enriched population of disease-linked clones. Blood of patients with ankylosing spondylitis appeared to be characterized by a TCR beta motif of fewer than 10 highly homologous variants. A CD8+ phenotype characterized the disease-linked clones, which were relatively rare in peripheral blood.

The authors made TCR beta libraries by quantitative 5'-RACE with molecular barcodes. Via MiXCR, TCRdb re-called the 5' RACE reads, giving one row per CDR3 protein. This table has 700,000 to 1,000,000 distinct CDR3 sequences, approximately 12% appearing once. Sequencing used blood, either unsorted or a sorted T cell fraction (not recorded which). The rearrangement uses TRBV5-1 and TRBJ2-2, with D maybe TRBD1 (6 bases). The sequence came from a male donor with ankylosing spondylitis. DNA of the CDR3: TGCGCCAGCAGCCCCAGGGGCCAGAACACCGGGGAGCTGTTTTTT. Its protein product is CASSPRGQNTGELFF.